The T cell receptor beta chain under discussion was sequenced for a study of cytomegalovirus exposure and HLA in healthy donors. Both 60 Vbeta primers and 13 Jbeta primers went into the PCR. Libraries were prepared by immunoSEQ multiplex PCR; TCRdb keeps only in-frame clonotypes and omits some of them. The sample lists 110,000 or so clones; 74% were seen once. Details on this clone: Its target is not known.

The CDR3 covers 18 residues. J was trimmed by 4 bases and V by 1 base; bases with no gene match: 14. Looked up from germline, CDR1 is SGHTA and CDR2 is FQGNSA. The study's findings and limits: Some highly shared sequence variants likely arose as a pipeline artifact.

Sequenced: PBMCs. This clonotype was sampled from a woman between 50 and 59 years old in good health and CMV-seropositive. This chain links TRBV7-2 with TRBJ1-2; the match to TRBD1 covers 8 bases. The CDR3 coding sequence is TGTGCCAGCAGCTTAGACGGTTTAGAGGGGACAGGCCTCTATGGCTACACCTTC. Its translation is CASSLDGLEGTGLYGYTF.